This TCR beta chain came from a study of Graves' ophthalmopathy and Graves' hyperthyroidism. On the study more broadly: Pretreatment peripheral blood was obtained at initial diagnosis.

To note about this clonotype: Its antigen is still unknown. Sequence at one end of the junction differs from germline and may be a read error.

This CDR3 comprises 18 residues. In germline, CDR1 is MGHDK, CDR2 SYGVNS. It was from about 10 ml of fresh peripheral blood that the PBMCs came. Findings of the study overall: Most expanded clonotypes from thyroid (those above 0.001 frequency) were also found in blood. Its predictions of ophthalmopathy progression gave the model 70.59% sensitivity and roughly 76% specificity.

RNA transcripts served as template for amplifying TCR beta CDR3 sequences. Second-round multiplex PCR followed a first-round RT-PCR using HTBI primers. TCRdb re-called the multiplex PCR reads through MiXCR, storing one row per CDR3 protein. This sample carries around 670,000 distinct CDR3 sequences, roughly 41% of them seen once, and the ten largest clones take roughly 45%. Specimen: peripheral blood. The TCR originated in an adult man with Graves' ophthalmopathy. V and J are TRBV25-1 and TRBJ2-2; a weak D match, TRBD1 (6 bases). The CDR3 loop reads CASSQDPRTAPGTGELFF. CDR3 coding DNA: TGCGCCAGCAGCCAAGATCCCCGGACAGCCCCGGGGACCGGGGAGCTGTTTTTT.